Presented here are 29 T cell receptor beta chains from one specimen sequenced in a study of early T cells in non-severe SARS-CoV-2 infection. TCRdb used MiXCR to reprocess the 5' RACE reads, holding one entry per CDR3 protein. The sample has around 71,000 distinct CDR3 sequences; roughly 10% are singletons. The material was whole blood, obtained at baseline. All receptors derive from an adult who was a healthcare worker with PCR-confirmed SARS-CoV-2 infection or an uninfected control (not recorded which).

This clonotype appeared a few times. This chain joins TRBV19 and TRBJ2-1; D call uncertain. This CDR3 has 15 residues. Trimming cost V 3 bases and J 9 bases, with 18 bases left between them. From germline, CDR1 is LNHDA and CDR2 SQIVND (reference sequence). The chain's CDR3 is CASSIRSDVYIEQFF. The CDR3 DNA is TGTGCCAGTAGTATCCGCTCGGACGTATATATTGAGCAGTTCTTC.

This clonotype showed up many times. This sequence joins TRBV29-1 and TRBJ2-2; a weak D match, TRBD2 (7 bases). Looked up from germline, CDR1 is SQVTM and CDR2 is ANQGSEA. This CDR3 is 13 amino acids long. The germline V and J ends were trimmed by 4 bases and 5 bases, with 11 bases remaining between them. This CDR3 reads CSVVRGRTGELFF. The CDR3 nucleotides are TGCAGCGTTGTGCGGGGGCGGACCGGGGAGCTGTTTTTT.

The chain uses TRBV5-1 and TRBJ2-1, with 12 positions matching TRBD2. The J segment lost 4 bases and the V segment lost 7 bases, leaving 6 bases of the junction unmatched. Germline V gene lookup returns CDR1 SGHRS and CDR2 YFSETQ. This CDR3 is built from 15 residues. This chain's CDR3 is CASGYGLAGYNEQFF. The CDR3 DNA follows: TGCGCCAGCGGTTACGGACTAGCGGGGTACAATGAGCAGTTCTTC.

The table lists this clonotype with a few counts. The chain recombines TRBV7-6 with TRBJ2-7; 7 bases are shared with TRBD2. Germline CDR1 reads SGHVS; CDR2 reads FNYEAQ. V shed 5 bases, J shed 3 bases, and the junction held 7 bases outside the gene matches. CDR3 length: 14 amino acids. The CDR3: CASSKEASGYEQYF. DNA of the CDR3: TGTGCCAGCAGCAAGGAGGCTAGCGGCTACGAGCAGTACTTC.

This clonotype was counted many times. This rearrangement joins TRBV4-1 to TRBJ2-3, with D possibly being TRBD1 (6 bases). The CDR3 is made up of 17 amino acids. V lost 0 bases to trimming and J lost 1 base, with 14 bases between them. Germline CDR1 and CDR2: MGHRA and YSYEKL. CDR3 sequence (DNA): TGCGCCAGCAGCCAAGAACCTCAGGGGATAGGCACAGATACGCAGTATTTT. The encoded protein is CASSQEPQGIGTDTQYF.

This clonotype was counted ten times or more. The chain links TRBV4-1 to TRBJ1-2, with D perhaps TRBD1 (6 bases). Per germline, CDR1 MGHRA and CDR2 YSYEKL. V shed 1 base and J shed 4 bases, with 7 bases lying between them. The CDR3 extends over 13 amino acids. CDR3: CASSQVGGYGYTF. The CDR3 DNA follows: TGCGCCAGCAGCCAAGTAGGGGGCTATGGCTACACCTTC.

This clonotype was found a few times. V usage is TRBV7-9 and J usage is TRBJ1-2, with D perhaps TRBD1 (5 bases). V lost 8 bases, J lost 3 bases, and 16 bases lay in between. The CDR3 has 14 residues. CDR1 is SEHNR and CDR2 is FQNEAQ in the germline V gene (reference sequence). The CDR3 nucleotides read TGTGCCAGCTTCAGGGAAGGGGCCGACTATGGCTACACCTTC. It codes for CASFREGADYGYTF.

This clonotype has at least ten counts. The rearrangement joins TRBV6-6 to TRBJ2-5; tentatively, D is TRBD1 or TRBD2 (5 bases each). Trimming pared 5 bases from V and 3 bases from J, leaving 19 bases between. This CDR3 has 16 amino acids. The germline V gene encodes CDR1 MNHNY and CDR2 SVGAGI (reference sequence). Here the CDR3 DNA reads TGTGCCAGCAGTACCGACACGGGACGTACGAAAGAGACCCAGTACTTC. Translation gives CASSTDTGRTKETQYF.

This clonotype has a count of ten or more. The V and J genes are TRBV6-5 and TRBJ2-7, with D unclear. The CDR3 loop spans 11 amino acids. The V end lost 2 bases, the J end lost 2 bases, and 1 base lay between the germline ends. From germline, CDR1 is MNHEY and CDR2 SVGAGI. CDR3 residues: CASSYAYEQYF. The CDR3 nucleotides are TGTGCCAGCAGTTACGCCTACGAGCAGTACTTC.

This clonotype has at least ten counts. The rearrangement uses TRBV19 and TRBJ1-2; D gene uncertain. This CDR3 has 14 residues. Deletions cut 8 bases from V and 6 bases from J, with 19 bases between. The germline V gene has CDR1 LNHDA and CDR2 SQIVND (reference sequence). CDR3 bases: TGTGCCAGTCAGCAATCGGCGGGTTTGCATGGCTACACCTTC. Residues: CASQQSAGLHGYTF.

In this sample, this clonotype turned up a few times. The chain combines TRBV7-8 with TRBJ1-5; D may be TRBD1 (5 bases). Per the germline V gene, CDR1 is SGHVS and CDR2 is FQNEAQ. The CDR3 spans 14 residues. With 5 bases removed from V and 9 bases from J, the gap between germline ends came to 17 bases. CDR3 amino acids: CASSQGDSSGPQHF. The CDR3 coding sequence is TGTGCCAGCAGCCAAGGGGATTCCAGCGGGCCCCAGCATTTT.

This clonotype was seen ten or more times. The chain employs TRBV6-2 or TRBV6-3 and TRBJ1-5, with TRBD1 as a possible D gene (5 bases). CDR3 length: 15 amino acids. Germline CDR1 is MNHEY and CDR2 is SVGEGT. Trimming shortened V by 6 bases and J by 2 bases, and 14 bases separated the two germline ends. As DNA, the CDR3 is TGTGCCAGCAGCACCGGTAGGGGTGGCAATCAGCCCCAGCATTTT. It yields the protein CASSTGRGGNQPQHF.

This clonotype was seen at least ten times. The chain joins TRBV12-3 or TRBV12-4 to TRBJ2-5, with D maybe TRBD2 (6 bases). The germline V and J ends were trimmed by 5 bases and 2 bases, with 12 bases remaining between them. The CDR3 spans 14 residues. The DNA of the CDR3 is TGTGCCAGCAGTACGGACCGGGGGCAAGAGACCCAGTACTTC. As protein: CASSTDRGQETQYF.

Here the CDR3 reads CSVGGRAAYEQYF. CDR3 coding DNA: TGCAGCGTGGGAGGGAGGGCGGCTTACGAGCAGTACTTC. The rearrangement uses TRBV29-1 and TRBJ2-7, with 7 positions matching TRBD2. V lost 6 bases and J lost 4; bases outside the gene matches: 9. Germline CDR1 reads SQVTM; CDR2 reads ANQGSEA. CDR3 length equals 13 residues.

V usage is TRBV7-2 and J usage is TRBJ2-1; 9 bases match TRBD2. Germline loops: CDR1 SGHTA, CDR2 FQGNSA. CDR3 length: 16 amino acids. Trimming removed 5 bases from V and 1 base from J; junction bases left unmatched: 6. The CDR3 coding sequence is TGTGCCAGCAGCCTTAGCGGGAGTGGGTCCTACAATGAGCAGTTCTTC. Protein sequence: CASSLSGSGSYNEQFF.

The chain is built from TRBV7-8 and TRBJ2-2; 8 positions match TRBD2. CDR3 length: 16 residues. V lost 1 base and J lost 5; bases outside the gene matches: 6. Looked up from germline, CDR1 is SGHVS and CDR2 is FQNEAQ. CDR3 DNA sequence: TGTGCCAGCAGCTTAGGGGCGGGAGGCGAGACCGGGGAGCTGTTTTTT. Its translation is CASSLGAGGETGELFF.

This clonotype was picked up many times. The CDR3 spells CASSPRSYEQYF. DNA of the CDR3: TGTGCCAGCAGCCCACGCAGCTACGAGCAGTACTTC. This chain uses TRBV12-3 or TRBV12-4 with TRBJ2-7; D is unclear. V was clipped by 6 bases and J by 3 bases, with 9 bases between them. The CDR3 is 12 residues long.

This clonotype showed up many times. The chain combines TRBV28 with TRBJ1-1, with D possibly being TRBD1 (5 bases). Trimming shortened V by 10 bases and J by 0 bases, and 12 bases separated the two germline ends. This CDR3 has 13 residues. Germline CDR1 reads MDHEN; CDR2 reads SYDVKM. The CDR3 region is CATYRNMNTEAFF. The CDR3 DNA is TGTGCCACCTACAGGAACATGAACACTGAAGCTTTCTTT.

The CDR3 loop is CASSHTEVWSSYEQYF. CDR3 in DNA: TGTGCCAGCAGCCATACAGAGGTGTGGAGCTCCTACGAGCAGTACTTC. The rearrangement links TRBV4-2 to TRBJ2-7; no clear D. CDR1 and CDR2 from the germline V gene are LGHNA and YNFKEQ. Between the trimmed V and J ends, which lost 3 bases and 0 bases, there was a span of 15 bases. The CDR3 has 16 amino acids.

This clonotype showed up just a few times. The chain recombines TRBV7-6 with TRBJ2-7, with 9 bases identical to TRBD1. V lost 5 bases to trimming and J lost 1 base; unmatched junction nucleotides: 6. Germline CDR1 and CDR2: SGHVS and FNYEAQ. There are 15 residues in the CDR3. The CDR3 DNA follows: TGTGCCAGCAGCCCAGGACAGGGGCCATCCTACGAGCAGTACTTC. This translates into CASSPGQGPSYEQYF.

The chain joins TRBV4-3 to TRBJ2-5, with D perhaps TRBD1 (5 bases). CDR3 length equals 15 residues. Trimming stripped 4 bases from V and 2 bases from J, with 14 bases between. CDR1 and CDR2 from the germline V gene are LGHNA and YSLEER. This CDR3 reads CASSLGTGRQETQYF. The CDR3 DNA reads TGCGCCAGCAGCCTGGGCACAGGACGTCAAGAGACCCAGTACTTC.

This clonotype has a handful of counts. The chain has TRBV29-1 and TRBJ2-5, with TRBD2 identical over 8 bases. The CDR3 is 15 residues long. The V gene end was trimmed by 2 bases and the J gene end by 5 bases; junction bases not matched to a gene: 10. Looked up from germline, CDR1 is SQVTM and CDR2 is ANQGSEA. The CDR3, as DNA: TGCAGCGTTGAAAGGTCGGGACTAGAGAGCGAGACCCAGTACTTC. Translating gives CSVERSGLESETQYF.

This clonotype has a count of ten or more. V is TRBV6-6 and J is TRBJ2-7, with 7 positions matching TRBD1. This CDR3 contains 13 residues. V dropped 5 bases and J dropped 1; count of bases not matched to a gene: 2. Germline V lookup: CDR1 MNHNY, CDR2 SVGAGI (reference sequence). DNA for the CDR3: TGTGCCAGCAGTCACAGGGGATCCTACGAGCAGTACTTC. Encoded protein: CASSHRGSYEQYF.

This chain joins TRBV12-3 or TRBV12-4 and TRBJ2-1; TRBD2 might be the D (5 bases). CDR3 length: 15 amino acids. V lost 5 bases, J lost 1 base, and 12 bases lay in between. DNA of the CDR3: TGTGCCAGCAGTCTAAGAGGGTTATCCTACAATGAGCAGTTCTTC. This translates into CASSLRGLSYNEQFF.

The gene calls are TRBV20-1 and TRBJ2-5; D call uncertain. Trimming cost V 6 bases and J 5 bases, with 16 bases left between them. This CDR3 comprises 13 residues. Germline V gene sequence: CDR1 DFQATT, CDR2 SNEGSKA (reference sequence). For the CDR3, the DNA is TGCAGTGCCTCTGGGTTAGGAAGGGAGACCCAGTACTTC. It codes for CSASGLGRETQYF.

V and J are TRBV19 and TRBJ1-5, with D maybe TRBD1 (6 bases). This CDR3 is 16 amino acids long. Trimming removed 9 bases from V and 3 bases from J, with 21 bases in between. CDR1 is LNHDA and CDR2 is SQIVND in the germline V gene (reference sequence). The CDR3 coding sequence is TGTGCCAGCCGAAATTACAGGGTCGAGGCCAATCAGCCCCAGCATTTT. Protein: CASRNYRVEANQPQHF.

This clonotype was seen a handful of times. The genes are TRBV7-2 and TRBJ2-3, with 10 positions matching TRBD2. The CDR3 has 17 residues. The germline gives CDR1 SGHTA, CDR2 FQGNSA. V gave up 5 bases and J gave up 7 bases; unmatched junction bases: 15. The CDR3 nucleotides are TGTGCCAGCAGCCCTTCCCTAGCGGGAGTGGGAGGTAATACGCAGTATTTT. This translates into CASSPSLAGVGGNTQYF.

This chain uses TRBV7-9 with TRBJ1-1, with TRBD1 matching over 8 bases. After removal of 3 bases from V and 7 bases from J, the junction contained 1 base not matched to a gene. Germline assignment: CDR1 SEHNR and CDR2 FQNEAQ (reference sequence). The CDR3 consists of 12 residues. The CDR3 spells CASSFGQGEAFF. The CDR3 nucleotides read TGTGCCAGCAGCTTCGGACAGGGTGAAGCTTTCTTT.

This clonotype has a handful of counts. The J gene is TRBJ2-5, the V gene TRBV6-6; D gene uncertain. Germline CDR1 reads MNHNY; CDR2 reads SVGAGI (reference sequence). V dropped 2 bases and J dropped 5 bases, with 3 bases sitting between them. This CDR3 has 11 amino acids. Here the CDR3 reads CASSYSETQYF. CDR3 DNA: TGTGCCAGCAGTTACAGTGAGACCCAGTACTTC.